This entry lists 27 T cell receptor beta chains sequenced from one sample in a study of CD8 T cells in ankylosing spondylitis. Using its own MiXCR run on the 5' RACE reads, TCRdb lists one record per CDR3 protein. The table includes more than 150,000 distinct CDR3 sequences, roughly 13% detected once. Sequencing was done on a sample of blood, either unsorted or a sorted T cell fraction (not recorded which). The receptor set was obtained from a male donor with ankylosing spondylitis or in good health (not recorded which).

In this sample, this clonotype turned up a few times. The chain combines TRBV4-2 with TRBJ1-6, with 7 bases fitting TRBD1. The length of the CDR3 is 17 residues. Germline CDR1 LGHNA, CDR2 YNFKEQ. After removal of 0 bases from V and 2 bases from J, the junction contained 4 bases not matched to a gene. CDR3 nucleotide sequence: TGTGCCAGCAGCCAAGAAGGAGGGACAGCCTATAATTCACCCCTCCACTTT. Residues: CASSQEGGTAYNSPLHF.

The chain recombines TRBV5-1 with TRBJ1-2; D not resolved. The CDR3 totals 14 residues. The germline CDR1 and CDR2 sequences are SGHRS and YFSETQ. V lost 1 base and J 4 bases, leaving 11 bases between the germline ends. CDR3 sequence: CASSLKGFLYGYTF. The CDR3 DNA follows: TGCGCCAGCAGCTTGAAGGGATTTCTCTATGGCTACACCTTC.

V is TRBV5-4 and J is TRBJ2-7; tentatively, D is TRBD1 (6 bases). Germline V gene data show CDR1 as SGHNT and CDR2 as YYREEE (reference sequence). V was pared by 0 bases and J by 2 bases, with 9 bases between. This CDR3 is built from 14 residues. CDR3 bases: TGTGCCAGCAGCTTGGAGGGGGACCCCTACGAGCAGTACTTC. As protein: CASSLEGDPYEQYF.

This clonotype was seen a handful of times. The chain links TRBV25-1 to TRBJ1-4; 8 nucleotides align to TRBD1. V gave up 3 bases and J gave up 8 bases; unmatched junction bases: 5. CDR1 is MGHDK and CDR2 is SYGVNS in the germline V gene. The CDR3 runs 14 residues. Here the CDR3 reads CASSEAQGGEKLFF. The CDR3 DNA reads TGTGCCAGCAGTGAGGCACAGGGGGGCGAAAAACTGTTTTTT.

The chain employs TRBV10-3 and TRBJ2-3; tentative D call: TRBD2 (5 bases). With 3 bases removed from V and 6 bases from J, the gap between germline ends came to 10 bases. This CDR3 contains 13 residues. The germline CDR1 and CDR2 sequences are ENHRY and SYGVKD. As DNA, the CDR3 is TGTGCCATCAGTGATATCCCGGGGGATACGCAGTATTTT. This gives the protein CAISDIPGDTQYF.

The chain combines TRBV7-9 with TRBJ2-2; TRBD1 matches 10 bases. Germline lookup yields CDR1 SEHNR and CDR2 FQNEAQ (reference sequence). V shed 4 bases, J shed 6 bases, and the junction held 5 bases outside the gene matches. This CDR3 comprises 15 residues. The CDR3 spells CASSSPGTGAGELFF. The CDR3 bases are TGTGCCAGCAGCTCCCCCGGGACAGGGGCCGGGGAGCTGTTTTTT.

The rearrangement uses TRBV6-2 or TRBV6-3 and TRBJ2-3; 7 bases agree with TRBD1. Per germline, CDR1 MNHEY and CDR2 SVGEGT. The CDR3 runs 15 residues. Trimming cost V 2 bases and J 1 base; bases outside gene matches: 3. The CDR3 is CASSYPQGGTDTQYF. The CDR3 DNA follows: TGTGCCAGCAGTTACCCCCAGGGGGGCACAGATACGCAGTATTTT.

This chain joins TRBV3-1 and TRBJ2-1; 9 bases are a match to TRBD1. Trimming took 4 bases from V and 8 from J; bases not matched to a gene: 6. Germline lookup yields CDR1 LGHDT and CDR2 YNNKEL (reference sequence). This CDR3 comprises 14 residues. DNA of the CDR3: TGTGCCAGCAGCCCGAGGGACAGGGAAGATGAGCAGTTCTTC. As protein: CASSPRDREDEQFF.

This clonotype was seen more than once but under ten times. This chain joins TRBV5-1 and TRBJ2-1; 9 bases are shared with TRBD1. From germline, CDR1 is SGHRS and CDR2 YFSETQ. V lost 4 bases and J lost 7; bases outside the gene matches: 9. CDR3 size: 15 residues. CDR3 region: CASSVDRGDLNEQFF. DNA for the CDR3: TGCGCCAGCAGCGTGGACAGGGGTGATTTGAATGAGCAGTTCTTC. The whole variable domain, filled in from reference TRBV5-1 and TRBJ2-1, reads KAGVTQTPRYLIKTRGQQVTLSCSPISGHRSVSWYQQTPGQGLQFLFEYFSETQRNKGNFPGRFSGRQFSNSRSEMNVSTLELGDSALYLCASSVDRGDLNEQFFGPGTRLTVL.

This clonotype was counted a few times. Written as DNA, the CDR3 is TGTGCCAGCAGCACTCCGACAGGGATGAACACTGAAGCTTTCTTT. This translates into CASSTPTGMNTEAFF. The gene calls are TRBV11-2 and TRBJ1-1; 7 positions agree with TRBD1. The V segment lost 5 bases and the J segment 0 bases; nucleotides outside the gene matches: 6. From germline, CDR1 is SGHAT and CDR2 FQNNGV. The CDR3 runs 15 residues.

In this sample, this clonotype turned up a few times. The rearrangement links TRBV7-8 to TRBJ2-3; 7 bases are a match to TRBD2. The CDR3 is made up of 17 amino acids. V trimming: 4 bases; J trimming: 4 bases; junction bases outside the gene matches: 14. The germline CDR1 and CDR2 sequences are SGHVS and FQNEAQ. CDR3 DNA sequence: TGTGCCAGCAGCTCATCCGAAGCGGGAACGCTGCCAGATACGCAGTATTTT. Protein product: CASSSSEAGTLPDTQYF.

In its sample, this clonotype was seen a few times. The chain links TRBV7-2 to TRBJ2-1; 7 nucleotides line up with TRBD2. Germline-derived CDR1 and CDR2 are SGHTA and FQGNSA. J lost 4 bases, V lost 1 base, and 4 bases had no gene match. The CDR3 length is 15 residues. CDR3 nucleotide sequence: TGTGCCAGCAGCTTAGATGGCGGGAGTTACAATGAGCAGTTCTTC. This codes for CASSLDGGSYNEQFF.

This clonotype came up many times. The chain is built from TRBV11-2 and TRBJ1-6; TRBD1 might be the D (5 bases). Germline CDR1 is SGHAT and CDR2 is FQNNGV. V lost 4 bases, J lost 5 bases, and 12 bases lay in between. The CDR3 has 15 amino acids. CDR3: CASSSAGTDNSPLHF. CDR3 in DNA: TGTGCCAGCAGCTCGGCCGGGACGGATAATTCACCCCTCCACTTT.

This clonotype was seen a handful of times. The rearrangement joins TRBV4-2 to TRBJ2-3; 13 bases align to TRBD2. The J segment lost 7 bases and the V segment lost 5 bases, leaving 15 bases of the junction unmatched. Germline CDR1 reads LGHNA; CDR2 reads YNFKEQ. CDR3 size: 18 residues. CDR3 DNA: TGTGCCAGCAGCTTCGGACTAGCGGGAGAAGTCAGTAAGAATACGCAGTATTTT. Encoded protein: CASSFGLAGEVSKNTQYF.

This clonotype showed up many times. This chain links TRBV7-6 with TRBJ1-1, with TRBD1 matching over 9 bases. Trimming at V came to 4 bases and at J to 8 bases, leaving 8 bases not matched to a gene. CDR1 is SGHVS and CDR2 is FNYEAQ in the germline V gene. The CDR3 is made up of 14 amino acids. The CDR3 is CASSSGTGTIEAFF. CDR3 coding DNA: TGTGCCAGCAGCTCCGGGACAGGGACCATCGAAGCTTTCTTT. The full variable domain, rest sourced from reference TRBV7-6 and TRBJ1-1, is GAGVSQSPRYKVTKRGQDVALRCDPISGHVSLYWYRQALGQGPEFLTYFNYEAQQDKSGLPNDRFSAERPEGSISTLTIQRTEQRDSAMYRCASSSGTGTIEAFFGQGTRLTVV.

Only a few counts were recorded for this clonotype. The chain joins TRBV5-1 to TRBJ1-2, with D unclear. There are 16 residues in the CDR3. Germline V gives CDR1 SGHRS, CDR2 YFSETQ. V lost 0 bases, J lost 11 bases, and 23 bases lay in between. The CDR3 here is CASSLAINRALWRYTF. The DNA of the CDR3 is TGCGCCAGCAGCTTGGCTATCAATCGGGCGCTCTGGAGATACACCTTC.

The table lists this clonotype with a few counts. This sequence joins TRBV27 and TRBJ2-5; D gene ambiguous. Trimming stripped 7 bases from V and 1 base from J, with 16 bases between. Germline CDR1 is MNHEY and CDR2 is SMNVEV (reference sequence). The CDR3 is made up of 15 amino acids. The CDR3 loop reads CASKSLQTSQETQYF. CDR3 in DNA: TGTGCCAGCAAGTCTCTACAGACGTCCCAAGAGACCCAGTACTTC.

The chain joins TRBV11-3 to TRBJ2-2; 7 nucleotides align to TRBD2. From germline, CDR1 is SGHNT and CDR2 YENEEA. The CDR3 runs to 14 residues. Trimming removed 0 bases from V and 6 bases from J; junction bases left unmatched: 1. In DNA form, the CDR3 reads TGTGCCAGCAGCTTAGATAGCGGGCCCGGGGAGCTGTTTTTT. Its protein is CASSLDSGPGELFF.

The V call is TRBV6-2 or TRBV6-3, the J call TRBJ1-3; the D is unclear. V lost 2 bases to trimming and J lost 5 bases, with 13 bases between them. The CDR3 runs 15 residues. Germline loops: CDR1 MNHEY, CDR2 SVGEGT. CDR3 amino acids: CASSYIAPGRNTIYF. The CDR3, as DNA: TGTGCCAGCAGTTACATCGCGCCAGGAAGAAACACCATATATTTT.

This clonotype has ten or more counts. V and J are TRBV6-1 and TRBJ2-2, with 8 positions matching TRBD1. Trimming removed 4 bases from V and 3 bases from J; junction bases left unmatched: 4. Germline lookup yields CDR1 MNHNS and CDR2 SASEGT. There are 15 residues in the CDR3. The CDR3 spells CASSATDRDTGELFF. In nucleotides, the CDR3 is TGTGCCAGCAGTGCCACGGACAGGGACACCGGGGAGCTGTTTTTT.

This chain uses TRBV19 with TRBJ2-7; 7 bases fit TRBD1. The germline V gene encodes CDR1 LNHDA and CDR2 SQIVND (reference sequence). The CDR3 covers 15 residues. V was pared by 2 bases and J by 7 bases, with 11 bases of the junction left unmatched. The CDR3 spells CASSINRGLLEEQYF. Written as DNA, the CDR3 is TGTGCCAGTAGTATAAACAGGGGTCTCCTTGAAGAGCAGTACTTC. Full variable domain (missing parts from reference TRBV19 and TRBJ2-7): DGGITQSPKYLFRKEGQNVTLSCEQNLNHDAMYWYRQDPGQGLRLIYYSQIVNDFQKGDIAEGYSVSREKKESFPLTVTSAQKNPTAFYLCASSINRGLLEEQYFGPGTRLTVT.

CDR3 region: CAIRGLAEGPGELFF. The CDR3 bases are TGTGCCATCAGGGGACTAGCGGAGGGTCCCGGGGAGCTGTTTTTT. This chain links TRBV10-3 with TRBJ2-2; 11 bases match TRBD2. V gave up 6 bases and J gave up 6 bases; unmatched junction bases: 6. This CDR3 has 15 amino acids. Germline values: CDR1 ENHRY, CDR2 SYGVKD.

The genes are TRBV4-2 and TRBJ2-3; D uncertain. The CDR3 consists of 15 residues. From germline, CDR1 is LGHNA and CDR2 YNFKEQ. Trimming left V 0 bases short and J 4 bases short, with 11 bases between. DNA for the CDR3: TGTGCCAGCAGCCAAGATACCGGCTTACCAGATACGCAGTATTTT. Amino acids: CASSQDTGLPDTQYF.

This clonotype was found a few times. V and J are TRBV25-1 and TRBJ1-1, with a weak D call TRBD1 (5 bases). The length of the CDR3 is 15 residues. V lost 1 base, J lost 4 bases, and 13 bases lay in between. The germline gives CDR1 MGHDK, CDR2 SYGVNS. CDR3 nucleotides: TGTGCCAGCAGTGAATTAAGGGGAGGTGCCACTGAAGCTTTCTTT. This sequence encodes CASSELRGGATEAFF. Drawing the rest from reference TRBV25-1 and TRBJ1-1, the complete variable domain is EADIYQTPRYLVIGTGKKITLECSQTMGHDKMYWYQQDPGMELHLIHYSYGVNSTEKGDLSSESTVSRIRTEHFPLTLESARPSHTSQYLCASSELRGGATEAFFGQGTRLTVV.

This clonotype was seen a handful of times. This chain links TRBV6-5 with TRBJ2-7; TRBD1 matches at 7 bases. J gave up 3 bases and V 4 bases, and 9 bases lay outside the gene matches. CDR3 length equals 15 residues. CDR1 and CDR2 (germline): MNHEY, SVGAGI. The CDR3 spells CASSSPTGMIYEQYF. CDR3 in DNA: TGTGCCAGCAGTTCCCCGACAGGGATGATCTACGAGCAGTACTTC.

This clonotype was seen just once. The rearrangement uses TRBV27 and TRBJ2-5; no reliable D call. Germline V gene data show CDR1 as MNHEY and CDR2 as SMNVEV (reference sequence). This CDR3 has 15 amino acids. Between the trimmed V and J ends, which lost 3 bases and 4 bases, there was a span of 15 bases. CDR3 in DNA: TGTGCCAGCAGTTTTTATCGCGAGTCGGGAGAGACCCAGTACTTC. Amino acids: CASSFYRESGETQYF.

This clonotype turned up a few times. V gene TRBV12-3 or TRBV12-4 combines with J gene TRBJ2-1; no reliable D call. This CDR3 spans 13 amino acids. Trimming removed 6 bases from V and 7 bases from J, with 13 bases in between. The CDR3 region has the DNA TGTGCCAGCAGGCCCCGTCTCGCGAATGAGCAGTTCTTC. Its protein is CASRPRLANEQFF.